These 32 T cell receptor beta chains originate from one sample sequenced in a study of blood T cell repertoires in COVID-19. The assay was immunoSEQ multiplex PCR, and TCRdb's table has in-frame clones only and misses some. The sample shows a few hundred thousand clones, approximately 80% of them seen only once. The material sequenced was peripheral blood. All receptors derive from a human donor in a cohort sampled during active COVID-19.

The CDR3 sequence: CASNEGLADSYEQYF. CDR3 nucleotide sequence: TGTGCCAGCAACGAGGGACTAGCGGACTCCTACGAGCAGTACTTC. The genes are TRBV6-5 and TRBJ2-7, with 11 bases aligning to TRBD2. V trimming: 7 bases; J trimming: 0 bases; junction bases outside the gene matches: 5. The CDR3 length is 15 residues. The germline V gene has CDR1 MNHEY and CDR2 SVGAGI.

This sequence joins TRBV20-1 and TRBJ1-6, with 8 bases matching TRBD1. The CDR3 totals 15 residues. The V gene's germline CDR1 is DFQATT and CDR2 SNEGSKA (reference sequence). Trimming cost V 3 bases and J 7 bases; bases outside gene matches: 8. The CDR3 sequence is CSASIDTGGNSPLHF. The CDR3 bases are TGCAGTGCTAGTATCGACACAGGGGGGAATTCACCCCTCCACTTT.

This clone was observed a handful of times. This chain joins TRBV27 and TRBJ2-7, with TRBD2 matching over 10 bases. Germline CDR1 MNHEY, CDR2 SMNVEV (reference sequence). The CDR3 has 15 residues. J lost 0 bases, V lost 6 bases, and 5 bases had no gene match. DNA for the CDR3: TGTGCCAGCAGACTTACTAGCGGGGTCTCCTACGAGCAGTACTTC. This sequence encodes CASRLTSGVSYEQYF.

This chain uses TRBV19 with TRBJ2-1; TRBD2 is a possible D gene (5 bases). The CDR3 contains 14 residues. The germline gives CDR1 LNHDA, CDR2 SQIVND (reference sequence). Trimming removed 5 bases from V and 3 bases from J, with 11 bases in between. The CDR3 nucleotides are TGTGCCAGTAGTCCACACGGAGGCTACAATGAGCAGTTCTTC. The encoded protein is CASSPHGGYNEQFF.

V and J are TRBV7-9 and TRBJ1-2, with D hard to call. Trimming stripped 1 base from V and 4 bases from J, with 7 bases between. Per germline, CDR1 SEHNR and CDR2 FQNEAQ (reference sequence). The CDR3 is 13 amino acids. CDR3 residues: CASSLGAGYGYTF. The CDR3 DNA reads TGTGCCAGCAGCTTAGGGGCAGGCTATGGCTACACCTTC.

Written as DNA, the CDR3 is TGCGCCAGCAGGCTCGATAGGGGAAACACCGGGGAGCTGTTTTTT. Protein: CASRLDRGNTGELFF. The gene calls are TRBV5-1 and TRBJ2-2; tentative D call: TRBD1 (5 bases). The V end lost 5 bases, the J end lost 2 bases, and 13 bases lay between the germline ends. Germline V gives CDR1 SGHRS, CDR2 YFSETQ. There are 15 residues in the CDR3.

The CDR3 region is CASSLDRLANNEQFF. In DNA, the CDR3 is TGTGCCAGCAGCTTAGATAGGCTAGCCAATAATGAGCAGTTCTTC. The V call is TRBV11-2, the J call TRBJ2-1; D is possibly TRBD2 (5 bases). CDR1 and CDR2 from the germline V gene are SGHAT and FQNNGV. This CDR3 has 15 residues. Deletions cut 0 bases from V and 7 bases from J, with 13 bases between.

This clone was seen only once. The genes are TRBV5-1 and TRBJ1-4; possibly TRBD1 for D (6 bases). Trimming shortened V by 6 bases and J by 8 bases, and 17 bases separated the two germline ends. The CDR3 has 14 amino acids. CDR1 is SGHRS, CDR2 YFSETQ, per germline. CDR3 region: CASTNREGQEKLFF. DNA of the CDR3: TGCGCCAGCACCAACAGGGAGGGTCAAGAAAAACTGTTTTTT.

The chain couples TRBV3-1 (or the pseudogene TRBV3-2) to TRBJ2-1, with a possible D match to TRBD1 (5 bases). CDR1 and CDR2 from the germline V gene are LGHDT and YNNKEL (reference sequence). V shed 4 bases and J shed 4 bases, with 20 bases lying between them. CDR3 length: 17 residues. DNA of the CDR3: TGTGCCAGCAGCCCATTCCCTAGGGGATCGTCGTACAATGAGCAGTTCTTC. Its protein is CASSPFPRGSSYNEQFF.

The genes are TRBV3-1 (or the pseudogene TRBV3-2) and TRBJ1-2; 9 bases line up with TRBD1. This CDR3 spans 14 amino acids. The V segment lost 0 bases and the J segment 8 bases; nucleotides outside the gene matches: 4. In germline, CDR1 is LGHDT, CDR2 YNNKEL (reference sequence). CDR3 amino acids: CASSQEGQGRGYTF. The CDR3 region has the DNA TGTGCCAGCAGCCAAGAAGGACAGGGGCGAGGCTACACCTTC.

The chain has TRBV20-1 and TRBJ1-1, with unresolved D. V was trimmed by 3 bases and J by 5 bases, leaving 7 bases between them. The CDR3 runs to 11 residues. The germline V gene encodes CDR1 DFQATT and CDR2 SNEGSKA (reference sequence). CDR3: CSARMATEAFF. The CDR3 bases are TGCAGTGCTAGGATGGCAACTGAAGCTTTCTTT.

The genes are TRBV10-2 and TRBJ2-7; 9 bases map to TRBD2. This CDR3 has 14 residues. Germline lookup yields CDR1 WSHSY and CDR2 SAAADI. J gave up 2 bases and V 8 bases, and 7 bases lay outside the gene matches. CDR3 region: CASLSSGRTYEQYF. The CDR3 nucleotides are TGCGCCAGCCTTAGCAGCGGGAGGACCTACGAGCAGTACTTC.

The chain joins TRBV13 to TRBJ2-3, with 8 bases matching TRBD2. Germline V gives CDR1 PRHDT, CDR2 FYEKMQ (reference sequence). V lost 2 bases to trimming and J lost 15 bases; unmatched junction nucleotides: 16. This CDR3 region has 15 residues. As DNA, the CDR3 is TGTGCCAGCAGCTTACCCACGGGAGGGGGGGCCCAGATATATTTT. Protein sequence: CASSLPTGGGAQIYF.

The CDR3 DNA reads TGTGCCAGCTCTACCGGGACAGGGGGGTACGAGCAGTACTTC. This sequence encodes CASSTGTGGYEQYF. The chain uses TRBV18 and TRBJ2-7, with 11 bases fitting TRBD1. After removal of 6 bases from V and 4 bases from J, the junction contained 5 bases not matched to a gene. The CDR3 is 14 residues long. The germline V gene has CDR1 KGHSH and CDR2 LQKENI.

This chain connects TRBV4-3 to TRBJ1-4, with D possibly being TRBD1 (5 bases). The CDR3 consists of 15 residues. The germline V gene has CDR1 LGHNA and CDR2 YSLEER. V lost 4 bases and J 8 bases, leaving 17 bases between the germline ends. DNA of the CDR3: TGCGCCAGCAGCCCGAATCTGGGGGGTGGAGAAAAACTGTTTTTT. It codes for CASSPNLGGGEKLFF.

This clone was detected only once. The genes are TRBV5-1 and TRBJ2-2; the match to TRBD1 covers 8 bases. The length of the CDR3 is 17 residues. Trimming cost V 4 bases and J 0 bases; bases outside gene matches: 8. Germline V CDR1 and CDR2: SGHRS, YFSETQ. This CDR3 is CASSLRRTGTNTGELFF. The CDR3 DNA follows: TGCGCCAGCAGCCTACGTCGGACAGGGACGAACACCGGGGAGCTGTTTTTT.

V usage is TRBV3-1 (or the pseudogene TRBV3-2) and J usage is TRBJ2-2; 13 bases are a match to TRBD2. V lost 0 bases to trimming and J lost 5 bases; unmatched junction nucleotides: 3. The CDR3 has 17 amino acids. Germline assignment: CDR1 LGHDT and CDR2 YNNKEL (reference sequence). The CDR3 nucleotides read TGTGCCAGCAGCCAAGATCAGGGACTAGCGGGAACCGGGGAGCTGTTTTTT. Translation: CASSQDQGLAGTGELFF.

The sample holds a few counts of this clone. V and J are TRBV5-1 and TRBJ2-5, with a tentative D call TRBD2 (7 bases). V lost 5 bases, J lost 6 bases, and 14 bases lay in between. The CDR3 length is 13 residues. Germline CDR1 SGHRS, CDR2 YFSETQ. The CDR3 loop is CASRNREGQTQYF. Written as DNA, the CDR3 is TGCGCCAGCAGAAACAGGGAGGGTCAGACCCAGTACTTC.

The chain uses TRBV18 and TRBJ2-1; D gene uncertain. The V end was cut by 2 bases, the J end by 7 bases, with 9 bases between. CDR3 length: 13 amino acids. The germline V gene encodes CDR1 KGHSH and CDR2 LQKENI. DNA for the CDR3: TGTGCCAGCTCACCATTGTTGGAGAATGAGCAGTTCTTC. This codes for CASSPLLENEQFF.

The chain couples TRBV2 to TRBJ2-1; unclear D gene. V dropped 10 bases and J dropped 0 bases, with 13 bases sitting between them. Germline V gives CDR1 SNHLY, CDR2 FYNNEI. The CDR3 consists of 14 residues. CDR3 coding DNA: TGTGCCAAGTCCCGGGTAGACTCCTACAATGAGCAGTTCTTC. Protein sequence: CAKSRVDSYNEQFF. The full variable domain, its missing parts supplied by reference TRBV2 and TRBJ2-1, is EPEVTQTPSHQVTQMGQEVILRCVPISNHLYFYWYRQILGQKVEFLVSFYNNEISEKSEIFDDQFSVERPDGSNFTLKIRSTKLEDSAMYFCAKSRVDSYNEQFFGPGTRLTVL.

The chain has TRBV12-5 and TRBJ2-1, with TRBD2 as a possible D gene (5 bases). The CDR3 length is 15 residues. Between the trimmed V and J ends, which lost 6 bases and 6 bases, there was a span of 18 bases. CDR1 is LGHNT and CDR2 is FRNRAP in the germline V gene. Here the CDR3 DNA reads TGTGCTAGTGGCCCCAGCGGAACCGCCCGCAATGAGCAGTTCTTC. This codes for CASGPSGTARNEQFF. The full variable domain, with the rest looked up from reference TRBV12-5 and TRBJ2-1, is DARVTQTPRHKVTEMGQEVTMRCQPILGHNTVFWYRQTMMQGLELLAYFRNRAPLDDSGMPKDRFSAEMPDATLATLKIQPSEPRDSAVYFCASGPSGTARNEQFFGPGTRLTVL.

This clone has a handful of counts. J is TRBJ2-1 and V is TRBV2; 9 positions agree with TRBD2. V lost 7 bases to trimming and J lost 15 bases; unmatched junction nucleotides: 16. This CDR3 has 14 residues. Germline values: CDR1 SNHLY, CDR2 FYNNEI. For the CDR3, the DNA is TGTGCCAGCACCCTCAAGCGGGAGGCCTCTCTTCGGTTCTTC. Amino acid sequence: CASTLKREASLRFF. Based on the CDR3 plus reference TRBV2 and TRBJ2-1, the full variable domain is EPEVTQTPSHQVTQMGQEVILRCVPISNHLYFYWYRQILGQKVEFLVSFYNNEISEKSEIFDDQFSVERPDGSNFTLKIRSTKLEDSAMYFCASTLKREASLRFFGPGTRLTVL.

This chain joins TRBV7-8 and TRBJ1-5, with D maybe TRBD1 (6 bases). CDR3 size: 14 residues. V was cut by 8 bases and J by 7 bases, with 18 bases left in between. The germline gives CDR1 SGHVS, CDR2 FQNEAQ. The CDR3 bases are TGTGCCAGCGCCGAGACGACAGGAGTCCAGCCCCAGCATTTT. Amino acid sequence: CASAETTGVQPQHF.

The V gene is TRBV19, the J gene TRBJ1-2; unclear D gene. V lost 4 bases and J 4 bases, leaving 7 bases between the germline ends. The germline CDR1 and CDR2 sequences are LNHDA and SQIVND (reference sequence). The length of the CDR3 is 12 residues. The CDR3 here is CASSNSLYGYTF. The CDR3 DNA follows: TGTGCCAGTAGTAATAGCCTCTATGGCTACACCTTC.

The V call is TRBV6-5, the J call TRBJ1-3; D unclear. Germline V lookup: CDR1 MNHEY, CDR2 SVGAGI. The V gene lost 2 bases and the J gene lost 0 bases, with 8 bases spanning the gap. The CDR3 extends over 15 amino acids. The CDR3: CASSYGRGSGNTIYF. The DNA for the CDR3 is TGTGCCAGCAGTTACGGGCGGGGCTCTGGAAACACCATATATTTT.

The V gene is TRBV7-8, the J gene TRBJ1-5, with D possibly TRBD1 on 6 matching bases. Trimming took 1 base from V and 5 from J, leaving 12 bases between them. Germline V CDR1 and CDR2: SGHVS, FQNEAQ. This CDR3 spans 15 amino acids. CDR3 residues: CASSLGAGAYQPQHF. CDR3 bases: TGTGCCAGCAGCTTAGGGGCAGGGGCCTATCAGCCCCAGCATTTT. Full variable domain (remainder filled in from reference TRBV7-8 and TRBJ1-5): GAGVSQSPRYKVAKRGQDVALRCDPISGHVSLFWYQQALGQGPEFLTYFQNEAQLDKSGLPSDRFFAERPEGSVSTLKIQRTQQEDSAVYLCASSLGAGAYQPQHFGDGTRLSIL.

The genes are TRBV6-5 and TRBJ1-2; 8 positions match TRBD1. The CDR3 length is 15 residues. V gave up 8 bases and J gave up 3 bases; unmatched junction bases: 11. In germline, CDR1 is MNHEY, CDR2 SVGAGI. CDR3: CASCDRGYSDYGYTF. CDR3 nucleotide sequence: TGTGCCAGCTGCGACAGGGGATACTCCGACTATGGCTACACCTTC.

CDR3 residues: CASSFGQKNEKLFF. The CDR3 nucleotides read TGTGCCAGTAGTTTTGGACAGAAGAATGAAAAACTGTTTTTT. The chain is built from TRBV19 and TRBJ1-4; maybe TRBD1 (6 bases). This CDR3 contains 14 residues. Trimming left V 5 bases short and J 5 bases short, with 12 bases between. Looked up from germline, CDR1 is LNHDA and CDR2 is SQIVND (reference sequence).

The genes are TRBV11-2 and TRBJ2-3; D ambiguous. V lost 4 bases and J 0 bases, leaving 11 bases between the germline ends. Germline CDR1 and CDR2: SGHAT and FQNNGV. CDR3 length: 15 residues. CDR3 amino acids: CASSSQILSTDTQYF. Here the CDR3 DNA reads TGTGCCAGCAGCTCACAGATCCTTAGCACAGATACGCAGTATTTT. The full variable domain, rest sourced from reference TRBV11-2 and TRBJ2-3, is EAGVAQSPRYKIIEKRQSVAFWCNPISGHATLYWYQQILGQGPKLLIQFQNNGVVDDSQLPKDRFSAERLKGVDSTLKIQPAKLEDSAVYLCASSSQILSTDTQYFGPGTRLTVL.

The chain carries TRBV5-6 and TRBJ2-1, with TRBD1 matching 11 bases. J was trimmed by 5 bases and V by 4 bases; bases with no gene match: 11. Per germline, CDR1 SGHDT and CDR2 YYEEEE. The CDR3 spans 17 residues. CDR3 region: CASSRPGQGAPNNEQFF. The CDR3, as DNA: TGTGCCAGCAGCCGACCAGGACAGGGGGCGCCTAACAATGAGCAGTTCTTC.

This chain links TRBV12-3 or TRBV12-4 with TRBJ1-1; D unresolved. CDR3 size: 12 residues. V was trimmed by 6 bases and J by 3 bases, leaving 8 bases between them. The CDR3 sequence: CASSQDYTEAFF. CDR3 coding DNA: TGTGCCAGCAGCCAAGACTACACTGAAGCTTTCTTT.

The rearrangement uses TRBV28 and TRBJ1-5; D uncertain. Trimming took 4 bases from V and 5 from J, leaving 18 bases between them. Germline CDR1 reads MDHEN; CDR2 reads SYDVKM. The CDR3 runs to 16 residues. The CDR3, as DNA: TGTGCCAGCAGTTACTCCTGGCAGGCTGGTCATCAGCCCCAGCATTTT. This translates into CASSYSWQAGHQPQHF. Complete variable domain (other parts from reference TRBV28 and TRBJ1-5): DVKVTQSSRYLVKRTGEKVFLECVQDMDHENMFWYRQDPGLGLRLIYFSYDVKMKEKGDIPEGYSVSREKKERFSLILESASTNQTSMYLCASSYSWQAGHQPQHFGDGTRLSIL.